The subject of this entry is one T cell receptor beta chain. Its antigen remains unidentified. V lost 4 bases and J 3 bases, leaving 12 bases between the germline ends. Germline V lookup: CDR1 SNHLY, CDR2 FYNNEI. The CDR3 runs to 14 residues. This record belongs to a study of vaccination effects on CD4 cells after COVID-19. Study-wide background: Participants received two doses of either the BNT162b2 or mRNA-1273 vaccine.

Sequencing followed a ViraFEST assay step that expanded antigen-specific CD4+ T cells with viral peptide pools. Upon completion of around 9 days in culture, CD4+ T cells were isolated. Vaccine recipients, nucleocapsid antibody negative, had no prior SARS-CoV-2 infection. The protocol was immunoSEQ multiplex PCR, while the TCRdb copy is restricted to in-frame clones and leaves out a portion. The top ten hold 2.5% to 3% of the sample, which has tens of thousands of clones, approximately 76% seen once. The V and J genes are TRBV2 and TRBJ2-5; unclear D gene. The sequenced sample was CD4+ T cells from PBMCs cultured with HCoV-NL63 spike peptides, obtained before COVID-19 vaccination. The origin of this receptor is a human donor who received a COVID-19 vaccine. CDR3 coding DNA: TGTGCCAGCAGTGTTCATTCCTTGAAAGAGACCCAGTACTTC. Translating it yields CASSVHSLKETQYF.